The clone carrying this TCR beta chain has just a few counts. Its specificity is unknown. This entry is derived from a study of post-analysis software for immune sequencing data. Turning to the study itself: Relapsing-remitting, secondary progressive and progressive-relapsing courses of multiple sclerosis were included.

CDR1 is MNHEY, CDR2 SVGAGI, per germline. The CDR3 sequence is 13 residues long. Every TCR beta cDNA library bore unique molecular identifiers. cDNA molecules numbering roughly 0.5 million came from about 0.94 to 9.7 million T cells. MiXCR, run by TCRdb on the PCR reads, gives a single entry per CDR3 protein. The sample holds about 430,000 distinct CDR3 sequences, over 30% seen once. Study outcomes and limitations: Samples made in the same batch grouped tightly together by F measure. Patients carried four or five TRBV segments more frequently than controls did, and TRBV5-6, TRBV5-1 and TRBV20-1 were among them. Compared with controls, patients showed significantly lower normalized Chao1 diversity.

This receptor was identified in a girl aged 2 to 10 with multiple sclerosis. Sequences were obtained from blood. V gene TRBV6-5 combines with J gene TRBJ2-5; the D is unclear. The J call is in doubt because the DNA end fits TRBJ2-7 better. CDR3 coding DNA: TGTGCCAGCAGTTATCGACCGTCGGACGAGCAGTACTTC. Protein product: CASSYRPSDEQYF.